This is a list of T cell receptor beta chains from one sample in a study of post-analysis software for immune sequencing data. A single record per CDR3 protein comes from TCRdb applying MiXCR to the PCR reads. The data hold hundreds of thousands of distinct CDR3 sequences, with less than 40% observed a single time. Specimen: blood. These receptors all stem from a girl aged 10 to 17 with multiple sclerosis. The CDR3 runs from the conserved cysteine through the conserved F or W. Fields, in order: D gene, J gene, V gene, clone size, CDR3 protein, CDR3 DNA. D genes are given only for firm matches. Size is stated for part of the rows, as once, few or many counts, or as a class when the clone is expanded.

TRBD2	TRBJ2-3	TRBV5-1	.	CASSFLPTSGGEADTQYF	TGCGCCAGCAGCTTCCTCCCGACTAGCGGGGGGGAAGCAGATACGCAGTATTTT
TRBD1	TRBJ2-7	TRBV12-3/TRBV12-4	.	CASTRSGGPYEQYF	TGTGCCAGCACCCGCTCAGGGGGCCCCTACGAGCAGTACTTC
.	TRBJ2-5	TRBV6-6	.	CASSAQIQETQYF	TGTGCCAGCAGTGCCCAAATCCAAGAGACCCAGTACTTC
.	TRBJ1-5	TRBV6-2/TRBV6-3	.	CASSFGLGDQPQHF	TGTGCCAGCAGTTTCGGCCTAGGGGATCAGCCCCAGCATTTT
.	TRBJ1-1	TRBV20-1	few	CSAREMGWAFF	TGCAGTGCTAGAGAAATGGGTTGGGCTTTCTTT
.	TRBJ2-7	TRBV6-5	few	CASKTGLASYEQYF	TGTGCCAGCAAGACAGGTCTTGCGTCCTACGAGCAGTACTTC
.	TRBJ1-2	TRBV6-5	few	CASSYTQGTNYGYTF	TGTGCCAGCAGTTACACCCAGGGAACGAACTATGGCTACACCTTC
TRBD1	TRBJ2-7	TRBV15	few	CATSRDRQGGYEQYF	TGTGCCACCAGCAGAGATCGACAGGGGGGCTACGAGCAGTACTTC
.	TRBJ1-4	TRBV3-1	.	CASSQVANSDEKLFF	TGTGCCAGCAGCCAAGTTGCGAATTCAGATGAAAAACTGTTTTTT
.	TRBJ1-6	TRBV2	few	CASSAGTANSPLHF	TGTGCCAGCAGTGCTGGGACTGCGAATTCACCCCTCCACTTT
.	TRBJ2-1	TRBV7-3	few	CASSLGKEYNEQFF	TGTGCCAGCAGCTTAGGGAAAGAGTACAATGAGCAGTTCTTC
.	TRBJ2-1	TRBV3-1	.	CASSYPGLGNNEQFF	TGTGCCAGCAGCTATCCGGGACTGGGGAACAATGAGCAGTTCTTC
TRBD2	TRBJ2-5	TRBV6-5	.	CASSLIAGDNQETQYF	TGTGCCAGCAGTCTTATAGCGGGGGATAACCAAGAGACCCAGTACTTC
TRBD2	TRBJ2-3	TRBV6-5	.	CASSYGLAGGSDRDTQYF	TGTGCCAGCAGTTACGGGCTAGCGGGGGGATCAGACCGAGATACGCAGTATTTT
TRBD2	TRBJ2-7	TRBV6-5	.	CASSSGGFSYEQYF	TGTGCCAGCAGTTCCGGGGGGTTCTCCTACGAGCAGTACTTC
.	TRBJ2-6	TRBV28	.	CTSSKSYSGANVLTF	TGTACCAGCAGTAAAAGTTACTCTGGGGCCAACGTCCTGACTTTC
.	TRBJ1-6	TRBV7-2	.	CASTARPGFEASPLHF	TGTGCCAGCACCGCGAGGCCAGGGTTTGAGGCATCACCCCTCCACTTT
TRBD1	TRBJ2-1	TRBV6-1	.	CASSESRQGPRVEQFF	TGTGCCAGCAGTGAGTCTAGACAGGGACCCAGAGTTGAGCAGTTCTTC
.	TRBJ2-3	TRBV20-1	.	CSASAGLGTDTQYF	TGCAGTGCTAGCGCAGGGCTGGGGACAGATACGCAGTATTTT
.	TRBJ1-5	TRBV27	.	CASSPGSRGYNQPQHF	TGTGCCAGCAGCCCCGGGTCGAGGGGATACAATCAGCCCCAGCATTTT
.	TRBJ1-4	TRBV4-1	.	CASSQETDVPVGEKLFF	TGCGCCAGCAGCCAAGAGACCGACGTCCCAGTCGGTGAAAAACTGTTTTTT
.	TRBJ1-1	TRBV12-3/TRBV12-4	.	CANSLSLGEAFF	TGTGCCAACAGTTTATCCCTGGGAGAAGCTTTCTTT
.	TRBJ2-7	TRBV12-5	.	CASGFGLYEQYF	TGTGCTAGTGGTTTCGGACTCTACGAGCAGTACTTC
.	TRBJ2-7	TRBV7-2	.	CASSPPSLAGEQYF	TGTGCCAGCAGCCCCCCTAGCCTGGCTGGAGAGCAGTACTTC
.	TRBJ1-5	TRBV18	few	CASSRAPVQPQHF	TGTGCCAGCTCACGTGCTCCGGTGCAGCCCCAGCATTTT
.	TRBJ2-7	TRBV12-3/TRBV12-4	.	CASMTFAGPYEQYF	TGTGCCAGCATGACCTTCGCGGGCCCCTACGAGCAGTACTTC
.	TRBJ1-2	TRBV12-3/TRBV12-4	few	CASSLVGINYGYTF	TGTGCCAGCAGTTTAGTAGGGATTAACTATGGCTACACCTTC
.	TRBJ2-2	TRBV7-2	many	CASSLAKGTGELFF	TGTGCCAGCAGCTTAGCGAAGGGCACCGGGGAGCTGTTTTTT
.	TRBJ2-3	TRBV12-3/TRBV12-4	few	CASSLAGGRGTDTQYF	TGTGCCAGCAGTTTAGCGGGGGGGCGGGGCACAGATACGCAGTATTTT